This is a list of T cell receptor beta chains from one sample in a study of T cell responses to AZD1222 COVID-19 vaccine. Clones were sequenced by immunoSEQ multiplex PCR, and TCRdb holds only the in-frame ones, with some missing. The profile covers around 120,000 clones, with approximately 90% appearing a single time and 7.2% taken by the ten largest. The sequencing here drew on peripheral blood, taken on day 0 of AZD1222 vaccination. The receptors here all came from an adult in good health. CDR3s include the opening cysteine and the closing phenylalanine or tryptophan. D genes are given only for firm matches. Clone size appears in some rows only: once, few, many, or a class for an expanded clone.

clone_size,d_call,v_call,j_call,cdr3_nt,cdr3_aa
-,TRBD2,TRBV28,TRBJ2-5,TGTGCCAGCAGTCCGCCGGGACTAGCGGGAGTGGGGCAAGAGACCCAGTACTTC,CASSPPGLAGVGQETQYF
-,-,TRBV7-8,TRBJ1-1,TGTGCCAGCGGACGAGGGCGGACGAACACTGAAGCTTTCTTT,CASGRGRTNTEAFF
-,-,TRBV24-1,TRBJ1-4,TGTGCCACCAGTGGCCCAGATACGAATGAAAAACTGTTTTTT,CATSGPDTNEKLFF
-,-,TRBV7-9,TRBJ1-4,TGTGCCAGCAGCCGAGACGGTGCAACTAATGAAAAACTGTTTTTT,CASSRDGATNEKLFF
-,-,TRBV27,TRBJ1-3,TGTGCCAGCAGTTTTCCACAGGTCCTCTCTGGAAACACCATATATTTT,CASSFPQVLSGNTIYF
once,-,TRBV6-5,TRBJ1-3,TGTGCCAGCAGTTTTGACAGCGTCTCTGGAAACACCATATATTTT,CASSFDSVSGNTIYF
-,-,TRBV9,TRBJ1-3,TGTGCCAGCAGCGTCGGGGCGTTCTCTGGAAACACCATATATTTT,CASSVGAFSGNTIYF
-,-,TRBV5-1,TRBJ1-2,TGCGCCAGCAGCTTGCAAGTAGACTATGGCTACACCTTC,CASSLQVDYGYTF
-,-,TRBV29-1,TRBJ1-3,TGCAGCGTTGCCTGGGGAAATGGAAACACCATATATTTT,CSVAWGNGNTIYF
few,-,TRBV5-1,TRBJ1-2,TGCGCCAGCAGCTTCTCCCCGGACTATGGCTACACCTTC,CASSFSPDYGYTF
-,TRBD2,TRBV3-1/TRBV3-2,TRBJ2-5,TGTGCCAGCAGCCCCGAGCGGGAGTGGCGAGAGACCCAGTACTTC,CASSPEREWRETQYF
-,-,TRBV3-1/TRBV3-2,TRBJ2-1,TGTGCCAGCAGCCAAGGCCTTCACAATGAGCAGTTCTTC,CASSQGLHNEQFF
-,TRBD2,TRBV20-1,TRBJ2-7,TGCAGTGCTAGTAACCCCGGTGGGACTAGCGTCCAATACGAGCAGTACTTC,CSASNPGGTSVQYEQYF
-,-,TRBV4-3,TRBJ2-3,TGCGCCAGCAGCCAAGACAACAGGGGCACAGATACGCAGTATTTT,CASSQDNRGTDTQYF
-,-,TRBV9,TRBJ1-1,TGTGCCAGCAGCGTAGATGGGAGACCGACGGACACTGAAGCTTTCTTT,CASSVDGRPTDTEAFF
-,-,TRBV5-1,TRBJ1-2,TGCGCCAGCAGCTTGGAGGCCAGGGGAGGTGACGGCTACACCTTC,CASSLEARGGDGYTF
-,-,TRBV29-1,TRBJ1-4,TGCAGCGCCAACCAGGGTGAAAAACTGTTTTTT,CSANQGEKLFF
-,TRBD2,TRBV7-2,TRBJ2-2,TGTGCCAGCAGCTTAAACCCCAGGACTAGCGGGAGTAGCGGGGAGCTGTTTTTT,CASSLNPRTSGSSGELFF
-,-,TRBV7-6,TRBJ1-5,TGTGCCAGCAGCTTAGCTTCCGGAGGAGCGTATAGCAATCAGCCCCAGCATTTT,CASSLASGGAYSNQPQHF
once,-,TRBV2,TRBJ1-1,TGTGCCAGCAGTTCCAGACACCTCACTGAAGCTTTCTTT,CASSSRHLTEAFF
-,TRBD1,TRBV18,TRBJ1-6,TGTGCCAGCTCACCGGGACAGGGTTACTCACCCCTCCACTTT,CASSPGQGYSPLHF
-,-,TRBV4-1,TRBJ2-7,TGCGCCAGCAGCCAAGGGGAGACTAGGGGGTACGAGCAGTACTTC,CASSQGETRGYEQYF
-,-,TRBV18,TRBJ1-2,TGTGCCAGCTCACCAGTTGACTATGGCTACACCTTC,CASSPVDYGYTF
-,TRBD1,TRBV18,TRBJ1-2,TGTGCCAGCTCACCACTAAGACTACAGGGGGAGAACTATGGCTACACCTTC,CASSPLRLQGENYGYTF
-,-,TRBV3-1/TRBV3-2,TRBJ2-5,TGTGCCAGCAGCCCCCCAGGGGCCCAAGAGACCCAGTACTTC,CASSPPGAQETQYF
-,-,TRBV29-1,TRBJ1-1,TGCAGCGTTGAAGGGCAGGGGAACACTGAAGCTTTCTTT,CSVEGQGNTEAFF
once,-,TRBV11-2,TRBJ2-3,TGTGCCAGCAGCCAAGGGGTCTCAGTCACAGATACGCAGTATTTT,CASSQGVSVTDTQYF
-,-,TRBV9,TRBJ2-3,TGTGCCAGCAGCGCTGGCGGCCCCCACACAGATACGCAGTATTTT,CASSAGGPHTDTQYF
-,-,TRBV21-1,TRBJ1-2,TGTGCCAGCAGCAAAGCGCTCGGGGGGTATGGCTACACCTTC,CASSKALGGYGYTF
-,TRBD2,TRBV28,TRBJ2-3,TGTGCCAGCATTCCGACTAGCGGGAGGCGCCCTAGCACAGATACGCAGTATTTT,CASIPTSGRRPSTDTQYF